This TCR beta chain was captured by sequencing in a study of metastatic and nonmetastatic thyroid tumors. About the research overall: Repertoires from blood and tumor or nodule tissue of malignant and benign thyroid patients were compared.

Original data processing: A classifier for distant metastasis in papillary thyroid cancer was constructed using CDR3 differences observed across clinicopathological groups. MiXCR was used by TCRdb to re-call the PCR reads. The V and J calls and clone size come from TCRdb's table, not from the authors' own analysis. The sample lists around 19,000 clones, under 35% occurring once. This clone was counted many times. As yet, its antigen is unknown. Overall study findings and caveats: The study reportedly found significantly higher TCR beta diversity in malignant thyroid tumors than benign nodules, in blood and tumor.

Every patient was untreated before thyroid surgery. The CDR3 is 17 residues long. The germline V gene has CDR1 MGHRA and CDR2 YSYEKL. Trimming shortened V by 0 bases and J by 3 bases, and 15 bases separated the two germline ends. This TCR came from a female donor with papillary thyroid cancer or a benign thyroid nodule (not recorded which). Some clones in this sample may be carry-over from other donors' samples. This chain links TRBV4-1 with TRBJ2-1; D is perhaps TRBD2 (6 bases). Sequences were obtained from blood. The CDR3 region has the DNA TGCGCCAGCAGCCAAGAACGGCTAGCGACGTTCTACAATGAGCAGTTCTTC. Amino acid sequence: CASSQERLATFYNEQFF.